Below, 31 T cell receptor beta chains from the same sample are listed, as sequenced in a study of blood T cells in healthy people across ages. It was with a sample-barcoded 5' primer and a J-beta primer mix that a second PCR of about 6 to 12 cycles was run. TCRdb itself ran the 5' RACE reads through MiXCR, one entry per CDR3 protein. The table includes hundreds of thousands of distinct CDR3 sequences, about 42% detected once. Sequencing input: blood. The source is a woman aged 55-69 years in good health.

This clonotype has more than one count but fewer than ten. The chain is built from TRBV28 and TRBJ2-3, with TRBD2 as a possible D gene (7 bases). The V and J ends lost 8 bases and 2 bases respectively, with 17 bases between them. The CDR3 spans 15 residues. The V gene's germline CDR1 is MDHEN and CDR2 SYDVKM. DNA for the CDR3: TGTGCCAGCCCCAAGGGGGAGGGCCTCACAGATACGCAGTATTTT. It translates to CASPKGEGLTDTQYF.

The chain has TRBV20-1 and TRBJ1-1; 8 bases align to TRBD1. Germline CDR1 is DFQATT and CDR2 is SNEGSKA (reference sequence). The CDR3 is made up of 14 amino acids. V trimming: 5 bases; J trimming: 1 base; junction bases outside the gene matches: 6. CDR3 sequence reads: CSAGQGSQNTEAFF. DNA of the CDR3: TGCAGTGCTGGACAGGGTTCCCAGAACACTGAAGCTTTCTTT.

The rearrangement links TRBV29-1 to TRBJ2-5; 9 bases match TRBD2. The DNA end favors TRBJ2-7, so the J call may be wrong. Germline values: CDR1 SQVTM, CDR2 ANQGSEA. This CDR3 comprises 13 residues. The CDR3 bases are TGCAGCGTTGAAGAGCGGGAGGGCGGCGAGCAGTACTTC. The encoded protein is CSVEEREGGEQYF.

With respect to this clonotype: The junction shows a germline mismatch at one end, possibly a read error. This chain joins TRBV13 and TRBJ1-4; unclear D gene. The CDR3 runs to 16 residues. Germline V gene lookup returns CDR1 PRHDT and CDR2 FYEKMQ (reference sequence). CDR3 coding DNA: TGTGCCAGCAGCTTAGCGGAAAATGAAGGAGGTGAAAAACCGTTTTTT. It specifies CASSLAENEGGEKPFF.

This rearrangement joins TRBV5-1 to TRBJ2-1; 9 bases map to TRBD2. This CDR3 is 16 amino acids long. Germline CDR1 reads SGHRS; CDR2 reads YFSETQ. J was trimmed by 4 bases and V by 0 bases; bases with no gene match: 5. The CDR3 here is CASSLGLAGMYNEQFF. CDR3 DNA sequence: TGCGCCAGCAGCTTGGGGCTAGCGGGGATGTACAATGAGCAGTTCTTC.

The J gene is TRBJ2-5, the V gene TRBV5-1; D assignment may be TRBD1 or TRBD2 (6 bases each). This CDR3 contains 15 residues. CDR1 SGHRS and CDR2 YFSETQ come from the germline V gene. V was clipped by 0 bases and J by 11 bases, with 20 bases between them. This CDR3 reads CASSLVGGAGNEQYF. In DNA, the CDR3 is TGCGCCAGCAGCTTGGTGGGGGGCGCAGGAAATGAGCAGTACTTC.

This clonotype appeared a single time. The chain has TRBV2 and TRBJ2-4; no definite D call. Judging by the DNA end, TRBJ2-7 fits better; the J call may be wrong. The V gene's germline CDR1 is SNHLY and CDR2 FYNNEI. CDR3 length equals 14 residues. The CDR3: CASSVDTYSYEQYF. In DNA form, the CDR3 reads TGTGCCAGCAGTGTTGACACGTACTCCTACGAGCAGTACTTC.

This sequence joins TRBV25-1 and TRBJ2-5; maybe TRBD2 (6 bases). The germline gives CDR1 MGHDK, CDR2 SYGVNS. V gave up 1 base and J gave up 5 bases, with 17 bases separating them. The CDR3 is 16 amino acids. The CDR3 region is CASSEFDGGIYETQYF. CDR3 sequence (DNA): TGTGCCAGCAGTGAATTTGATGGGGGGATTTATGAGACCCAGTACTTC.

For this clonotype: A read error may account for a junction end that differs from germline. The chain is built from TRBV12-3 or TRBV12-4 and TRBJ2-1, with no clear D. The CDR3 is made up of 20 amino acids. The CDR3 loop is CASNLEWWRPEHLSYNEQFF. The CDR3 bases are TGTGCCAGCAATTTAGAATGGTGGCGACCGGAGCACCTCTCCTACAATGAGCAGTTCTTC.

This chain connects TRBV18 to TRBJ2-7; D may correspond to TRBD1 or TRBD2 (5 bases each). The CDR3 covers 14 residues. Germline CDR1 and CDR2: KGHSH and LQKENI. V lost 3 bases and J lost 7, with 16 bases in between. The CDR3 DNA sequence: TGTGCCAGCTCACCCCAACGGGACGGCAATGAGCAGTACTTC. This gives the protein CASSPQRDGNEQYF.

This clonotype has a handful of counts. V usage is TRBV5-5 and J usage is TRBJ2-1; D perhaps matches TRBD1 (6 bases). Trimming shortened V by 1 base and J by 0 bases, and 11 bases separated the two germline ends. CDR3 length: 16 amino acids. Per germline, CDR1 SGHKS and CDR2 YYEKEE (reference sequence). CDR3 sequence (DNA): TGTGCCAGCAGCTTGAAGGGGGACAACTCCTACAATGAGCAGTTCTTC. Translating it yields CASSLKGDNSYNEQFF.

There are a few counts of this clonotype. V usage is TRBV9 and J usage is TRBJ2-5; D perhaps matches TRBD2 (7 bases). Germline loops: CDR1 SGDLS, CDR2 YYNGEE. Trimming took 0 bases from V and 5 from J, leaving 14 bases between them. The CDR3 extends over 15 amino acids. The CDR3 bases are TGTGCCAGCAGCGTAGGTGGGGGGGCCATGGAGACCCAGTACTTC. This codes for CASSVGGGAMETQYF.

The chain employs TRBV2 and TRBJ2-2; no clear D gene. Germline values: CDR1 SNHLY, CDR2 FYNNEI. Trimming shortened V by 0 bases and J by 8 bases, and 10 bases separated the two germline ends. The CDR3 is made up of 14 amino acids. The CDR3 DNA sequence: TGTGCCAGCAGTGAAGCGGGCCTCGCTGGGGAGCTGTTTTTT. Its translation: CASSEAGLAGELFF.

This chain connects TRBV24-1 to TRBJ2-3; TRBD2 matches at 11 bases. From germline, CDR1 is KGHDR and CDR2 SFDVKD. The CDR3 has 17 residues. Trimming removed 2 bases from V and 5 bases from J; junction bases left unmatched: 8. CDR3 region: CATSDSRSGRARDTQYF. In nucleotides, the CDR3 is TGTGCCACCAGTGATTCCCGTAGCGGGAGGGCCAGAGATACGCAGTATTTT.

Ten or more counts support this clonotype. A much more abundant neighbour one base away suggests this may be a read error. V usage is TRBV4-2 and J usage is TRBJ2-1; 7 nucleotides line up with TRBD1. CDR3 length: 15 amino acids. Trimming removed 4 bases from V and 7 bases from J; junction bases left unmatched: 10. The V gene's germline CDR1 is LGHNA and CDR2 YNFKEQ. CDR3 DNA sequence: TGTGCCAGCAGCCCCCGACGAGCGACAGGGAATGAGCAGTTCTTC. Amino acids: CASSPRRATGNEQFF.

The rearrangement uses TRBV5-5 and TRBJ2-5; D uncertain. CDR3 length: 13 residues. From germline, CDR1 is SGHKS and CDR2 YYEKEE (reference sequence). With 2 bases removed from V and 5 bases from J, the gap between germline ends came to 10 bases. The CDR3, as DNA: TGTGCCAGCAGCTTCGCGCCTGGGGAGACCCAGTACTTC. Protein: CASSFAPGETQYF.

This clonotype was recorded a few times. This chain joins TRBV11-2 and TRBJ2-1; no reliable D call. CDR1 and CDR2 from the germline V gene are SGHAT and FQNNGV. The CDR3 has 16 amino acids. The V end was cut by 0 bases, the J end by 0 bases, with 9 bases between. In nucleotides, the CDR3 is TGTGCCAGCAGCTTAGAACTCCTGAGCTCCTACAATGAGCAGTTCTTC. Translated: CASSLELLSSYNEQFF. Full variable domain (remainder filled in from reference TRBV11-2 and TRBJ2-1): EAGVAQSPRYKIIEKRQSVAFWCNPISGHATLYWYQQILGQGPKLLIQFQNNGVVDDSQLPKDRFSAERLKGVDSTLKIQPAKLEDSAVYLCASSLELLSSYNEQFFGPGTRLTVL.

In DNA, the CDR3 is TGCAGTGCTAGAACAACCGGGACAGGCGCCTATGGGGCCAACGTCCTGACTTTC. Protein: CSARTTGTGAYGANVLTF. The chain employs TRBV20-1 and TRBJ2-6; 8 nucleotides agree with TRBD1. Trimming at V came to 2 bases and at J to 3 bases, leaving 12 bases not matched to a gene. The CDR3 has 18 residues. Per germline, CDR1 DFQATT and CDR2 SNEGSKA (reference sequence).

This clonotype came up a few times. V and J are TRBV5-1 and TRBJ1-6, with 10 bases that match TRBD1. The V gene end was trimmed by 4 bases and the J gene end by 9 bases; junction bases not matched to a gene: 4. Germline loops: CDR1 SGHRS, CDR2 YFSETQ. This CDR3 region has 14 residues. CDR3 DNA sequence: TGCGCCAGCAGCGACGGGACAGGGGTTTCACCCCTCCACTTT. Amino acids: CASSDGTGVSPLHF. Full variable domain (outside the CDR3, taken from reference TRBV5-1 and TRBJ1-6): KAGVTQTPRYLIKTRGQQVTLSCSPISGHRSVSWYQQTPGQGLQFLFEYFSETQRNKGNFPGRFSGRQFSNSRSEMNVSTLELGDSALYLCASSDGTGVSPLHFGNGTRLTVT.

The chain combines TRBV10-3 with TRBJ2-5; weak D call: TRBD1 (5 bases). Germline CDR1 reads ENHRY; CDR2 reads SYGVKD. V gave up 4 bases and J gave up 6 bases, with 18 bases separating them. The CDR3 runs to 15 residues. The CDR3 nucleotides are TGTGCCATCAGTGGTGCAGGGCACGGCCACCAGACCCAGTACTTC. Translated, it gives CAISGAGHGHQTQYF.

This clonotype appeared a few times. The chain has TRBV7-9 and TRBJ2-5, with TRBD2 matching 11 bases. V dropped 6 bases and J dropped 3; count of bases not matched to a gene: 6. The CDR3 covers 15 residues. Per the germline V gene, CDR1 is SEHNR and CDR2 is FQNEAQ (reference sequence). This CDR3 reads CASSPRLAGKETQYF. Written as DNA, the CDR3 is TGTGCCAGCAGTCCTCGACTAGCGGGGAAAGAGACCCAGTACTTC.

The rearrangement uses TRBV3-1 and TRBJ2-7, with TRBD2 as a possible D gene (6 bases). Trimming removed 0 bases at V and 3 bases at J, with 9 bases between. The V gene's germline CDR1 is LGHDT and CDR2 YNNKEL (reference sequence). The length of the CDR3 is 14 residues. Written as DNA, the CDR3 is TGTGCCAGCAGCCAAGAGTCCGGGGGCTACGAGCAGTACTTC. This gives the protein CASSQESGGYEQYF.

The V call is TRBV12-3 or TRBV12-4, the J call TRBJ2-5; D unclear. V lost 2 bases and J lost 3, with 10 bases in between. CDR3 length: 14 residues. CDR3 sequence: CASSLQPGKETQYF. DNA of the CDR3: TGTGCCAGCAGTTTACAACCTGGAAAAGAGACCCAGTACTTC.

Many counts were recorded for this clonotype. The gene calls are TRBV10-3 and TRBJ2-5; D remains unclear. Germline V gene data show CDR1 as ENHRY and CDR2 as SYGVKD. V shed 0 bases and J shed 5 bases, with 13 bases lying between them. CDR3 length: 15 amino acids. In DNA form, the CDR3 reads TGTGCCATCAGTGAGTCCCTGGAAGAGCATGAGACCCAGTACTTC. Translation gives CAISESLEEHETQYF.

The chain links TRBV6-6 to TRBJ2-1; no definite D call. The CDR3 totals 12 residues. With 5 bases removed from V and 10 bases from J, the gap between germline ends came to 12 bases. CDR1 and CDR2 from the germline V gene are MNHNY and SVGAGI (reference sequence). CDR3 sequence reads: CASSARREEQFF. The CDR3, as DNA: TGTGCCAGCAGTGCAAGGCGCGAAGAGCAGTTCTTC.

The rearrangement links TRBV2 to TRBJ2-1; D possibly uses TRBD1 or TRBD2 (5 bases each). The J call is uncertain, as TRBJ2-7 better fits the DNA end. Germline V lookup: CDR1 SNHLY, CDR2 FYNNEI. The CDR3 has 15 residues. CDR3: CASRPLGQSYNEQYF. Here the CDR3 DNA reads TGTGCCAGCAGGCCACTAGGACAATCCTACAATGAGCAGTACTTC.

This clonotype was recorded a few times. CDR3 in DNA: TGTGCCAGCAGCCTCGACAGGGCGGGAAAGAATGAGCAGTTCTTC. It codes for CASSLDRAGKNEQFF. The chain employs TRBV7-3 and TRBJ2-1; D is possibly TRBD1 (7 bases). The CDR3 is made up of 15 amino acids. Germline V lookup: CDR1 SGHTA, CDR2 FQGTGA. V was trimmed by 5 bases and J by 7 bases, leaving 18 bases between them.

There are many counts of this clonotype. This sequence joins TRBV29-1 and TRBJ2-3, with TRBD1 matching over 9 bases. This CDR3 spans 14 amino acids. J gave up 3 bases and V 1 base, and 2 bases lay outside the gene matches. The germline gives CDR1 SQVTM, CDR2 ANQGSEA. DNA of the CDR3: TGCAGCGTTGAAGGGGACAGGGAAACAGATACGCAGTATTTT. Protein: CSVEGDRETDTQYF.

The rearrangement joins TRBV7-8 to TRBJ2-3; no definite D call. This CDR3 is 12 amino acids long. Trimming left V 0 bases short and J 9 bases short, with 7 bases between. The germline gives CDR1 SGHVS, CDR2 FQNEAQ. In DNA form, the CDR3 reads TGTGCCAGCAGCTTAGCAACCGGCACGCAGTATTTT. Its protein is CASSLATGTQYF.

On this clonotype itself: Possible read error: a much larger clone is one base away. This chain links TRBV20-1 with TRBJ2-5; D ambiguous. CDR1 is DFQATT, CDR2 SNEGSKA, per germline (reference sequence). The CDR3 loop spans 11 amino acids. V gave up 2 bases and J gave up 11 bases, with 12 bases separating them. CDR3 DNA sequence: TGCAGTGCTAGAAGGGTCCCTGAGCAGTACTTC. It codes for CSARRVPEQYF.

The chain uses TRBV18 and TRBJ2-5; 9 bases agree with TRBD2. The CDR3 spans 15 residues. The V and J ends lost 2 bases and 11 bases, in that order; junction bases with no gene match: 12. The germline V gene has CDR1 KGHSH and CDR2 LQKENI. CDR3 bases: TGTGCCAGCTCACCAATTAGCGGGAGTATTGGAGAGCAGTACTTC. It codes for CASSPISGSIGEQYF.